This TCR beta chain comes out of a study of T-cell memory formation after mild COVID-19. Overall study context: TCR clusters showed largely donor specificity. Study-wide points: Later expanders leaned toward CD4+, whereas clones contracting from day 15 to 85 were balanced CD4/CD8. Pre-infection memory carried some responding clones, suggesting that cross-reactive memory joined.

Note on this clonotype: What it binds is not known.

UMIs and sample barcodes were carried by the TCR alpha and TCR beta cDNA libraries that 5'RACE produced using constant-segment primers. One entry per CDR3 protein, called by TCRdb with MiXCR from the 5' RACE reads. The table lists roughly 500,000 distinct CDR3 sequences, 20% of them singletons. V shed 4 bases and J 4 bases; nucleotides not matched to a gene: 9. This CDR3 is built from 15 residues. Germline values: CDR1 SGHRS, CDR2 YFSETQ. Material: PBMCs or a T cell subset sorted from them (not recorded which). The chain uses TRBV5-1 and TRBJ2-3; TRBD1 agrees at 7 bases. This sequence originates from an adult woman who had mild COVID-19 (a few samples of this study predate the infection). Cell type and time point are not known. CDR3 DNA: TGCGCCAGCAGCCAGACAGGGTCAGTCGCAGATACGCAGTATTTT. This sequence encodes CASSQTGSVADTQYF.